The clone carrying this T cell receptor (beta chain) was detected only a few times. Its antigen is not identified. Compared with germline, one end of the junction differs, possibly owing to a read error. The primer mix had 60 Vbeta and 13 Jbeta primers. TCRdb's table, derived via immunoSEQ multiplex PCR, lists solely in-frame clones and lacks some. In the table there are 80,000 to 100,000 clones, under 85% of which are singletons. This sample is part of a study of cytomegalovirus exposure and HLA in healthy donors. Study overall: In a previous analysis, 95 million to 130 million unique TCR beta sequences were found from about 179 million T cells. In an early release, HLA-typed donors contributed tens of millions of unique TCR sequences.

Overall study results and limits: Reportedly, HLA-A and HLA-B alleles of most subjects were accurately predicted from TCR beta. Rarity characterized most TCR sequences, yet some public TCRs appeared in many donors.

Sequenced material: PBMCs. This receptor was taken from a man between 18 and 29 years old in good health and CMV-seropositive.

The CDR3 region is CATSGDRDRVSSPLHF. The CDR3 nucleotides are TGTGCCACCAGCGGAGACCGGGACAGGGTTTCTTCACCCCTCCACTTT. The J gene is TRBJ1-6, the V gene TRBV15; 9 bases agree with TRBD1. Per germline, CDR1 LNHNV and CDR2 YYDKDF (reference sequence). The CDR3 extends over 16 amino acids. The entire variable domain, with the rest obtained from reference TRBV15 and TRBJ1-6, is as follows: DAMVIQNPRYQVTQFGKPVTLSCSQTLNHNVMYWYQQKSSQAPKLLFHYYDKDFNNEADTPDNFQSRRPNTSFCFLDIRSPGLGDTAMYLCATSGDRDRVSSPLHFGNGTRLTVT.